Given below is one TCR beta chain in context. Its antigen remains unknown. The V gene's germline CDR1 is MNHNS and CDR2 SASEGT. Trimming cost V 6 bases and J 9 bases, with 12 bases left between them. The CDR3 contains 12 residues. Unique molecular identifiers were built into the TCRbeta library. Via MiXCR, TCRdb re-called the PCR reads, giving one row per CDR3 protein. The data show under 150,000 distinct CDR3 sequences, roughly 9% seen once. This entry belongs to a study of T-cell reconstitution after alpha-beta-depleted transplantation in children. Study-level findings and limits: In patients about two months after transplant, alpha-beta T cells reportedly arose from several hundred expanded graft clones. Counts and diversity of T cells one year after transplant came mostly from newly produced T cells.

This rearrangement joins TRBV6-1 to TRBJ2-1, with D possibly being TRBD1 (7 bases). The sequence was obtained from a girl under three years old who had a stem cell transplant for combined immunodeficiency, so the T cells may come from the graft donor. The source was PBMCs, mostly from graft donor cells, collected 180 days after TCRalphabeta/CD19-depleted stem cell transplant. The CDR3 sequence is CASRRQGGEQFF. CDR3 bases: TGTGCCAGCAGGCGACAGGGAGGTGAGCAGTTCTTC.